The sequence of this T cell receptor beta chain was determined in a study of blood T cell repertoires in COVID-19. Study details: Samples came from the United States, Italy and Spain, spanning acute and convalescent COVID-19. PBMCs, B-cell-depleted T cells, or T cells provided the cDNA or gDNA that made up the material.

This clone came up a few times. As originally analysed: By means of reference gene primer amplification, nucleated cell counts were estimated. Some clones are missing from TCRdb's copy, which holds only in-frame ones; the method was immunoSEQ multiplex PCR. The DNA was the basis for D and trimming; V, J and clone size are from that table. The sample has 69,000 or so clones; roughly 80% are singletons. The junction had 6 bases not matched to a gene; V was cut back by 3 bases and J by 4 bases. There are 15 residues in the CDR3. Germline CDR1 reads SGHRS; CDR2 reads YFSETQ. Sequences were obtained from peripheral blood. The TCR was taken from a woman of 80 years or more with acute or convalescent COVID-19. The chain employs TRBV5-1 and TRBJ2-1; TRBD2 matches at 8 bases. The CDR3 DNA sequence: TGCGCCAGCAGCTCGGACGGGGGGGCTTACAATGAGCAGTTCTTC. Translation gives CASSSDGGAYNEQFF.